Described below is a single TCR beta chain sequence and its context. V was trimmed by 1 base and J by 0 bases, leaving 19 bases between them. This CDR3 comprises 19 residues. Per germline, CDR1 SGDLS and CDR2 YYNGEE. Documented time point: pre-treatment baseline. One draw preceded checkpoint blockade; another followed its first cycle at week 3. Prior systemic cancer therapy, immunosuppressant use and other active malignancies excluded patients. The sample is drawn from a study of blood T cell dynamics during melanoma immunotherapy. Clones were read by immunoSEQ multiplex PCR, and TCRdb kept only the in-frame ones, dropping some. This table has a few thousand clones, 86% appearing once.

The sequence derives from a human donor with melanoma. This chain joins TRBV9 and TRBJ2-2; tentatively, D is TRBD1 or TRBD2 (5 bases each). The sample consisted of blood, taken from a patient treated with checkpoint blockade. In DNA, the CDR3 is TGTGCCAGCAGCGTAAAATCGGGATGGGGGAAGGCGAACACCGGGGAGCTGTTTTTT. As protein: CASSVKSGWGKANTGELFF.